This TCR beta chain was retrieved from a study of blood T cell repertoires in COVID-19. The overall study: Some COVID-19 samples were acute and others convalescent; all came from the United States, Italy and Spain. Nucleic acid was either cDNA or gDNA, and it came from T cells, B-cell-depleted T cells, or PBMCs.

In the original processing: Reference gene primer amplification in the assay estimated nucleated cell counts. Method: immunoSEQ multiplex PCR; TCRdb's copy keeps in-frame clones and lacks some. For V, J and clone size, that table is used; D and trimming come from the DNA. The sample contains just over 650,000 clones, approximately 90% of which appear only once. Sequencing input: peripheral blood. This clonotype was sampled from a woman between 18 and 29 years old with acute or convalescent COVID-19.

In DNA form, the CDR3 reads TGTGCCAGCAGCATCCAGGGGGACAGATTCCAAGAGACCCAGTACTTC. Protein product: CASSIQGDRFQETQYF. V gene TRBV7-6 combines with J gene TRBJ2-5; 7 nucleotides line up with TRBD1. This CDR3 region has 16 residues. The germline gives CDR1 SGHVS, CDR2 FNYEAQ. The ends lost 5 bases at V and 1 base at J; junction bases unmatched: 10.